This T cell receptor (beta chain) was retrieved from a study of shared clonotypes between healthy human individuals. General observations from the study: Richness estimates generally favored naive over memory subsets.

Using immunoSEQ multiplex PCR, the repertoire was profiled, and TCRdb retains in-frame clones only, with some absent. The table lists hundreds of thousands of clones, roughly 70% of them singletons. Germline V lookup: CDR1 SQVTM, CDR2 ANQGSEA. Between the trimmed V and J ends, which lost 2 bases and 8 bases, there was a span of 15 bases. The CDR3 has 13 amino acids. As to this clone: Its antigen is undetermined.

This chain uses TRBV29-1 with TRBJ1-2; possibly TRBD1 for D (5 bases). The sample consisted of memory CD4+ T cells sorted from blood. The sample's subset: CD45RA-negative fraction. The receptor was isolated from a woman in her thirties in good health. CDR3 sequence (DNA): TGCAGCGTTGAACGAAACCCCAGGGACGGCTACACCTTC. Its translation is CSVERNPRDGYTF.